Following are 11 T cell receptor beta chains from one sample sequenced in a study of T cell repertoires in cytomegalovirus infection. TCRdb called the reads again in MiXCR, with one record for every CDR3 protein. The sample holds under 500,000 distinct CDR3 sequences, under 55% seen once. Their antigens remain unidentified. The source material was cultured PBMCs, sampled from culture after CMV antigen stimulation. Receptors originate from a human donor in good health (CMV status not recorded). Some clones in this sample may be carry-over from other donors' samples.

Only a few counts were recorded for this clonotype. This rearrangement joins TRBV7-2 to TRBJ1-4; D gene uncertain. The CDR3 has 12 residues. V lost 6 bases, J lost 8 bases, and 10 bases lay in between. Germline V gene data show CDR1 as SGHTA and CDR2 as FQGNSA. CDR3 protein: CASSPSREKLFF. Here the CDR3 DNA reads TGTGCCAGCAGTCCTTCCCGCGAAAAACTGTTTTTT.

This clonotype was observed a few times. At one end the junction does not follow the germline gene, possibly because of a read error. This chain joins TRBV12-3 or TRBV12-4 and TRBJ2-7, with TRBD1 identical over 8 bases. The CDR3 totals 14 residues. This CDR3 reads CASSLGTGIYEQYF. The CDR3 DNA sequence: TGTGCCAGCAGCTTAGGGACAGGCATCTACGAGCAGTACTTC.

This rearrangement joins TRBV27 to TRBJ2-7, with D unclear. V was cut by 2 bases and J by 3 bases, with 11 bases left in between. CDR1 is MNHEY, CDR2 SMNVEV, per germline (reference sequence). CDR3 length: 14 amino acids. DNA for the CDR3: TGTGCCAGCAGTTTAGTCGTTGATGGCTACGAGCAGTACTTC. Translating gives CASSLVVDGYEQYF.

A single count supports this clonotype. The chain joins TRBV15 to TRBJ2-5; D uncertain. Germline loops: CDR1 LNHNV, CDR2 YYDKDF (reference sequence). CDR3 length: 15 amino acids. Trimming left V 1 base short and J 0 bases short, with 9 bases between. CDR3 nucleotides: TGTGCCACCAGCAGAGTGCCGGGCGACCAAGAGACCCAGTACTTC. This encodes CATSRVPGDQETQYF.

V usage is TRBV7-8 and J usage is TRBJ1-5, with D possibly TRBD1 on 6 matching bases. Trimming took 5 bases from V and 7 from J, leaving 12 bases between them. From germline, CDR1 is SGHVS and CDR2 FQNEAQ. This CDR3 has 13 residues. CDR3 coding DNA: TGTGCCAGCAGCCCTCGGACAGTCCAGCCCCAGCATTTT. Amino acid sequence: CASSPRTVQPQHF.

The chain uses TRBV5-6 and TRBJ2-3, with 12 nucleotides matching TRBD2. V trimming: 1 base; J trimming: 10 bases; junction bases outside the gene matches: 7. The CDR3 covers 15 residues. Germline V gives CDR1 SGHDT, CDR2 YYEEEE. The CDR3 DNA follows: TGTGCCAGCAGCTTGTCTAGCGGGGGGGCCGGGGCGCAGTATTTT. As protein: CASSLSSGGAGAQYF.

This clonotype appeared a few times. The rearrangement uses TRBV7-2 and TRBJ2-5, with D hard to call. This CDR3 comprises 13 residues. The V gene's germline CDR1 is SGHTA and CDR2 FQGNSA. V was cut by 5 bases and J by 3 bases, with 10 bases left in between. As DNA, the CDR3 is TGTGCCAGCAGCAAACAAAGAGAAGAGACCCAGTACTTC. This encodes CASSKQREETQYF. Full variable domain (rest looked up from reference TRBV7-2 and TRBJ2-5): GAGVSQSPSNKVTEKGKDVELRCDPISGHTALYWYRQSLGQGLEFLIYFQGNSAPDKSGLPSDRFSAERTGGSVSTLTIQRTQQEDSAVYLCASSKQREETQYFGPGTRLLVL.

CDR3 sequence: CASSQEGAGAETQYF. The CDR3 region has the DNA TGCGCCAGCAGCCAAGAGGGGGCGGGAGCGGAGACCCAGTACTTC. This chain joins TRBV4-1 and TRBJ2-5; TRBD2 is a possible D gene (7 bases). CDR3 length equals 15 residues. V dropped 0 bases and J dropped 5 bases, with 13 bases sitting between them. Per the germline V gene, CDR1 is MGHRA and CDR2 is YSYEKL.

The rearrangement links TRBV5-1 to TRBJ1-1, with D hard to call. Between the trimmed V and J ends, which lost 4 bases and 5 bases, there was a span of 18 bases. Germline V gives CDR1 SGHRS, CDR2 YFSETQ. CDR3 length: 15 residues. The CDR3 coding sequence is TGCGCCAGCAGCCCTGGGCAGGTGGATTGGACTGAAGCTTTCTTT. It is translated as CASSPGQVDWTEAFF.

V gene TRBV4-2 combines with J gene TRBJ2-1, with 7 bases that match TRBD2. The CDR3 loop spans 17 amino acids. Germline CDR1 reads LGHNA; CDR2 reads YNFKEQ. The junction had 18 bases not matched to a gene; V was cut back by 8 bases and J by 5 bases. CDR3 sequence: CASPANPPGEGNNEQFF. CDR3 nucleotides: TGTGCCAGCCCCGCGAATCCCCCGGGGGAGGGTAACAATGAGCAGTTCTTC.

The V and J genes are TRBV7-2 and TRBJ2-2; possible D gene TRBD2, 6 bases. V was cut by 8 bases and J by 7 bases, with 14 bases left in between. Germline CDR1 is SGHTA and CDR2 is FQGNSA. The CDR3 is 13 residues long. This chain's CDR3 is CASSNRRGGELFF. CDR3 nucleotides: TGTGCCAGCTCGAACAGGAGGGGCGGGGAGCTGTTTTTT. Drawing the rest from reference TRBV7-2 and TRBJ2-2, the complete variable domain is GAGVSQSPSNKVTEKGKDVELRCDPISGHTALYWYRQSLGQGLEFLIYFQGNSAPDKSGLPSDRFSAERTGGSVSTLTIQRTQQEDSAVYLCASSNRRGGELFFGEGSRLTVL.